Listed here is a single TCR beta chain. This entry comes from a study of T cell changes during pregnancy in multiple sclerosis. Profiling relied on immunoSEQ multiplex PCR, and the TCRdb table lists in-frame clones only, not all of them. The data show 40,000 to 45,000 clones, 75% to 95% seen once. Trimming took 3 bases from V and 3 from J, leaving 18 bases between them. Looked up from germline, CDR1 is SGHDN and CDR2 is FVKESK. The CDR3 totals 16 residues. V and J are TRBV14 and TRBJ2-7; maybe TRBD2 (7 bases). This TCR came from a female donor in good health, enrolled as a control in a pregnancy study. This material consisted of CD4+ T cells from peripheral blood mononuclear cells, taken in the second trimester of pregnancy. The CDR3 region has the DNA TGTGCCAGCAGCCATTCTTTCGCCGGGGGGCACTACGAGCAGTACTTC. This encodes CASSHSFAGGHYEQYF.